This T cell receptor beta chain was obtained from a study of T-cell reconstitution after alpha-beta-depleted transplantation in children. This clonotype was seen a handful of times. The germline gives CDR1 SGHVS, CDR2 FQNEAQ. Trimming at V came to 1 base and at J to 5 bases, leaving 6 bases not matched to a gene. CDR3 length: 18 residues. A TCRbeta library incorporating unique molecular identifiers was prepared. Each CDR3 protein is one row after TCRdb ran MiXCR on the PCR reads. Here the sample spans 450,000 to 500,000 distinct CDR3 sequences, roughly an eighth being singletons. This clonotype was sampled from a human donor who donated a stem cell graft to a child with combined immunodeficiency. The sample here was PBMCs from the stem cell graft donor, taken from the stem cell graft. This chain uses TRBV7-8 with TRBJ2-3, with 16 bases matching TRBD2. As DNA, the CDR3 is TGTGCCAGCAGCTTAGGAGGGACTAGCGGGAGGGCCAGAGATACGCAGTATTTT. It encodes CASSLGGTSGRARDTQYF.